This T cell receptor beta chain was sequenced in a study of a mutant IDH1 vaccine in newly diagnosed glioma. About the research overall: The therapy given earlier, which was standard therapy, consisted of radiotherapy, temozolomide, or both, and most of the patients received both.

Regarding time point: week 23, last vaccination. One vaccine dose held 300 ug of mutant IDH1 20-mer peptide and came with topical imiquimod. The donors' diagnosis was new WHO grade 3 or 4 astrocytoma that was IDH1-mutant and ATRX-lost. Trimming left V 1 base short and J 7 bases short, with 17 bases between. CDR1 SGHTA and CDR2 FQGNSA come from the germline V gene. CDR3 length equals 15 residues. As regards this clone: Its antigen is not known.

The method was immunoSEQ multiplex PCR; TCRdb's version includes in-frame clones alone and lacks a portion of them. In the table there are under 70,000 clones, around 82% of which are singletons. The sequence derives from a man aged 18 to 29 with glioma. The specimen comprised PBMCs, sampled from a glioma patient whose treatment included an IDH1 peptide vaccine. This sequence joins TRBV7-2 and TRBJ2-7; either TRBD1 or TRBD2 may supply D (6 bases each). As DNA, the CDR3 is TGTGCCAGCAGCTTAGGGGGGGCGCTAGCAGGGGAGCAGTACTTC. Protein product: CASSLGGALAGEQYF. The full variable domain, in which reference TRBV7-2 and TRBJ2-7 provide the parts outside the CDR3, is GAGVSQSPSNKVTEKGKDVELRCDPISGHTALYWYRQSLGQGLEFLIYFQGNSAPDKSGLPSDRFSAERTGGSVSTLTIQRTQQEDSAVYLCASSLGGALAGEQYFGPGTRLTVT.